Detailed here is one T cell receptor (beta chain). Its cognate antigen is unknown. This sample is drawn from a study of radiotherapy plus CTLA-4 blockade in lung cancer. Whole-study context: Objective responses arose in approximately 19% of patients, and approximately 28% experienced disease control. Study observations and caveats: Expansion of tumor-derived TCR clones was observed in blood after radiotherapy plus ipilimumab. Per reports, early blood T cell clone dynamics, plus interferon-beta, forecast response most strongly.

The CDR3 totals 17 residues. CDR1 is SGHTA, CDR2 FQGTGA, per germline. V was pared by 1 base and J by 2 bases, with 17 bases between. Data came from immunoSEQ multiplex PCR; TCRdb stores just in-frame clones and leaves some out. The repertoire holds tens of thousands of clones, with about 88% as singletons. The material sequenced was peripheral blood, taken from a patient treated with radiotherapy plus ipilimumab. The rearrangement joins TRBV7-3 to TRBJ1-2, with D maybe TRBD1 (5 bases). The sequence derives from a human donor with non-small cell lung cancer who had stable disease on radiotherapy plus ipilimumab. CDR3 nucleotide sequence: TGTGCCAGCAGCTTAAACGATCGGGACGGCCGAAACTATGGCTACACCTTC. Amino acids: CASSLNDRDGRNYGYTF.